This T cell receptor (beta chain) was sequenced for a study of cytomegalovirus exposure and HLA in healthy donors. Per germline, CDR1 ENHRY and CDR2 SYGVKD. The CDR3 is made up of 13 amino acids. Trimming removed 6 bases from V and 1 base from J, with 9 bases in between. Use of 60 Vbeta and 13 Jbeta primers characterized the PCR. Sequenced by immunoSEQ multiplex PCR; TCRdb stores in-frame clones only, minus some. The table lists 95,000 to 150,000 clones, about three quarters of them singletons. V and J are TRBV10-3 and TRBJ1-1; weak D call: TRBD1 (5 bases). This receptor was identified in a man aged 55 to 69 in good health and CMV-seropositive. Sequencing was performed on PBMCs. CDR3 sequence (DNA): TGTGCCATCAGGCAGGGCCCGAACACTGAAGCTTTCTTT. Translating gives CAIRQGPNTEAFF.